This T cell receptor beta chain derives from a study of Ad26.COV2.S vaccination and SARS-CoV-2 variants. Overall study findings and caveats: People who got the vaccine or the placebo had similar non-spike TCR breadth. Marked by substantial breadth, spike-specific CD8+ and CD4+ T cell responses were reportedly seen after vaccination.

The assay was immunoSEQ multiplex PCR, and TCRdb's table has in-frame clones only and misses some. The profile shows about 350,000 clones, about 92% of them singletons. With 2 bases clipped from V and 2 bases from J, the junction kept 3 bases outside the gene matches. This CDR3 comprises 15 residues. CDR1 and CDR2 from the germline V gene are MNHNY and SVGAGI (reference sequence). Comment on this clone: Its matching antigen is unknown.

The V gene is TRBV6-6, the J gene TRBJ2-7; 10 nucleotides agree with TRBD2. The sequencing used peripheral blood, collected after recovery from COVID-19. The receptor was isolated from a human donor who had recovered from COVID-19. Here the CDR3 reads CASSYLLAGTYEQYF. CDR3 DNA: TGTGCCAGCAGTTACCTACTAGCGGGAACCTACGAGCAGTACTTC.